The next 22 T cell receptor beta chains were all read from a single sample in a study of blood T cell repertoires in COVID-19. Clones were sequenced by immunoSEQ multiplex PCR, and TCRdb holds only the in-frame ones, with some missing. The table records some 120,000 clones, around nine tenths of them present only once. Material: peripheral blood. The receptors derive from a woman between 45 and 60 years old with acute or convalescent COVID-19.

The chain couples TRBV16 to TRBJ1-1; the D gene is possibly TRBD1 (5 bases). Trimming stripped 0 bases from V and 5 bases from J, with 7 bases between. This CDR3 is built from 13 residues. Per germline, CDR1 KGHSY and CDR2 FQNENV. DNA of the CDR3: TGTGCCAGCAGCCAATCTCGGGGGACTGAAGCTTTCTTT. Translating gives CASSQSRGTEAFF.

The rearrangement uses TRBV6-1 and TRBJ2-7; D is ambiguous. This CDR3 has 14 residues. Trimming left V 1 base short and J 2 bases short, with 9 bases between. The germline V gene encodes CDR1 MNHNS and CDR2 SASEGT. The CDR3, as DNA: TGTGCCAGCAGTGAAGGCCGGTTCACCTACGAGCAGTACTTC. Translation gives CASSEGRFTYEQYF.

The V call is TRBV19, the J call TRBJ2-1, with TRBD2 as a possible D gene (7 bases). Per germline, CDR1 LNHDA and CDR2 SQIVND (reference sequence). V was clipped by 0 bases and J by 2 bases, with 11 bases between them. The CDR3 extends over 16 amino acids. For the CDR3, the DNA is TGTGCCAGTAGTATAGAGGTCGGGGGGCCCTACAATGAGCAGTTCTTC. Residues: CASSIEVGGPYNEQFF.

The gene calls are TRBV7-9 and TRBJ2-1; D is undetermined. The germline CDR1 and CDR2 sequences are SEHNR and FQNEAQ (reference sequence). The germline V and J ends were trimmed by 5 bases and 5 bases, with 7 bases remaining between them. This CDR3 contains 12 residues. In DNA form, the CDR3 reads TGTGCCAGCAGCCAGGTCAACAATGAGCAGTTCTTC. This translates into CASSQVNNEQFF. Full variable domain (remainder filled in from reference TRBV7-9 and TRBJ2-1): DTGVSQNPRHKITKRGQNVTFRCDPISEHNRLYWYRQTLGQGPEFLTYFQNEAQLEKSRLLSDRFSAERPKGSFSTLEIQRTEQGDSAMYLCASSQVNNEQFFGPGTRLTVL.

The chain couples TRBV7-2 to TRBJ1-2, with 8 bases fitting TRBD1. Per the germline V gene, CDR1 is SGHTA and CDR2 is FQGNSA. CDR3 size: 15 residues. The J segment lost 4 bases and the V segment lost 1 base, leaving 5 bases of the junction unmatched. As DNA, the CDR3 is TGTGCCAGCAGCTTAGGAGGACAGGGACCCTATGGCTACACCTTC. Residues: CASSLGGQGPYGYTF.

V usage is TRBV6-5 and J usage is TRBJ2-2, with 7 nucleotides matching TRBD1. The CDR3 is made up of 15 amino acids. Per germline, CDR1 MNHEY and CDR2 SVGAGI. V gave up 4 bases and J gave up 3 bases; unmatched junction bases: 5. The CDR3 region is CASSSNRGYTGELFF. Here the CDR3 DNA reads TGTGCCAGCAGTTCGAACAGGGGATACACCGGGGAGCTGTTTTTT.

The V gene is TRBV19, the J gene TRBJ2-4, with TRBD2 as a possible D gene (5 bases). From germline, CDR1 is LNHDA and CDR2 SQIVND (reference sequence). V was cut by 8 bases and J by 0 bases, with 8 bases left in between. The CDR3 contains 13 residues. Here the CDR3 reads CASSAGAKNIQYF. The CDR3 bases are TGTGCCAGTTCCGCGGGAGCCAAAAACATTCAGTACTTC. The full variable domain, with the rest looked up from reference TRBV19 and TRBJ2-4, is DGGITQSPKYLFRKEGQNVTLSCEQNLNHDAMYWYRQDPGQGLRLIYYSQIVNDFQKGDIAEGYSVSREKKESFPLTVTSAQKNPTAFYLCASSAGAKNIQYFGAGTRLSVL.

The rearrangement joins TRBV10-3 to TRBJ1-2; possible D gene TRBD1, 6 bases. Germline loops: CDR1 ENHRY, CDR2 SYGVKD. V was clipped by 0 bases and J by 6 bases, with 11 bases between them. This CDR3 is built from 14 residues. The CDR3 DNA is TGTGCCATCAGTGAGTCGAACAGGGAAGATGGCTACACCTTC. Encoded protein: CAISESNREDGYTF.

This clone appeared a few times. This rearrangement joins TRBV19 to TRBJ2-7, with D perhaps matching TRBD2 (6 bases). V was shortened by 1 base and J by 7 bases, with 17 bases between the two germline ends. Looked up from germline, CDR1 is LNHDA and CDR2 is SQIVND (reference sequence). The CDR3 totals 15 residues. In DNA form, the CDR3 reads TGTGCCAGTAGTATAGCCCTTAACGGGGGACGTGAGCAGTACTTC. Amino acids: CASSIALNGGREQYF.

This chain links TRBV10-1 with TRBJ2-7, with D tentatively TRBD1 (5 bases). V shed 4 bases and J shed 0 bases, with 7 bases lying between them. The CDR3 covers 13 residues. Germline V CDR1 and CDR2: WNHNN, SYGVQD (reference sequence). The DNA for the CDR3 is TGCGCCAGCAGTGTAGGGGTCTCCTACGAGCAGTACTTC. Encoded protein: CASSVGVSYEQYF.

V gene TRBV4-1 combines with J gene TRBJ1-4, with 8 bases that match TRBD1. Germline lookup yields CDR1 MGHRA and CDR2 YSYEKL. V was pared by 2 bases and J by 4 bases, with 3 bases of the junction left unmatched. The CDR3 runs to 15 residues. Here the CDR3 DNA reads TGCGCCAGCAGCCAATTCGACAGGGGTAATGAAAAACTGTTTTTT. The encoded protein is CASSQFDRGNEKLFF.

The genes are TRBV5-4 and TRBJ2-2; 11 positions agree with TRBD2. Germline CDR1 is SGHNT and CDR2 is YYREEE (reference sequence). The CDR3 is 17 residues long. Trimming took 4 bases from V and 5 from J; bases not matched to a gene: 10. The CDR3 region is CASSHPTSGMNTGELFF. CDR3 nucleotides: TGTGCCAGCAGCCACCCGACTAGCGGGATGAATACCGGGGAGCTGTTTTTT.

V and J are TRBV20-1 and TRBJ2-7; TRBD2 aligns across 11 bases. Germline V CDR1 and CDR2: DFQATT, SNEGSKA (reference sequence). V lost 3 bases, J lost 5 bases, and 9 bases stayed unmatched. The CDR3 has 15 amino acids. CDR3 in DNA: TGCAGTGCTAGTTCCCCTACTAGCGGGAGTAACGAGCAGTACTTC. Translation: CSASSPTSGSNEQYF.

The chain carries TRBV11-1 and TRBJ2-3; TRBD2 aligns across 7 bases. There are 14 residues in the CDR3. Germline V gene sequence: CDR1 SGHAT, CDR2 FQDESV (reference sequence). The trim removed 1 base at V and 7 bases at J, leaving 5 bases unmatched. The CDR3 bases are TGTGCCAGCAGCTTAGGCAGGGAGGGGTATACGCAGTATTTT. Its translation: CASSLGREGYTQYF.

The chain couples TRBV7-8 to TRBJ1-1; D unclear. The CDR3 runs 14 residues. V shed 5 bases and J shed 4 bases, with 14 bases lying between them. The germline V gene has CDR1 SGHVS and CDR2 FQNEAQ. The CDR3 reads CASSRAGVGTEAFF. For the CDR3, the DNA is TGTGCCAGCAGCCGGGCCGGGGTTGGCACTGAAGCTTTCTTT. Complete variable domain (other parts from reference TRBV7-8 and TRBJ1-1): GAGVSQSPRYKVAKRGQDVALRCDPISGHVSLFWYQQALGQGPEFLTYFQNEAQLDKSGLPSDRFFAERPEGSVSTLKIQRTQQEDSAVYLCASSRAGVGTEAFFGQGTRLTVV.

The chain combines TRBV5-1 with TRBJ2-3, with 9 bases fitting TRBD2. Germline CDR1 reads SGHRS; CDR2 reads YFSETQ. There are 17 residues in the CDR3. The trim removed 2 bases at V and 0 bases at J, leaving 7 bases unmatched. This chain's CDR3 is CASSFLAGGPSTDTQYF. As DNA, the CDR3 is TGCGCCAGCAGCTTCCTGGCGGGAGGGCCTAGCACAGATACGCAGTATTTT.

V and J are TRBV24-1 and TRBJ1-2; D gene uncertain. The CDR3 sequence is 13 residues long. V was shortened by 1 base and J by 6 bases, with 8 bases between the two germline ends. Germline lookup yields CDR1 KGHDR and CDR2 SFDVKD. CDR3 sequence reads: CATSDLIGDGYTF. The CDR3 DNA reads TGTGCCACCAGTGATTTAATCGGGGATGGCTACACCTTC.

CDR3 region: CASSRMDRNTEAFF. In nucleotides, the CDR3 is TGTGCCAGCAGCCGGATGGACAGGAACACTGAAGCTTTCTTT. V and J are TRBV7-9 and TRBJ1-1; possibly TRBD1 for D (6 bases). In germline, CDR1 is SEHNR, CDR2 FQNEAQ (reference sequence). The CDR3 totals 14 residues. The V end was cut by 5 bases, the J end by 1 base, with 11 bases between. The variable domain in full, completed from reference TRBV7-9 and TRBJ1-1, reads DTGVSQNPRHKITKRGQNVTFRCDPISEHNRLYWYRQTLGQGPEFLTYFQNEAQLEKSRLLSDRFSAERPKGSFSTLEIQRTEQGDSAMYLCASSRMDRNTEAFFGQGTRLTVV.

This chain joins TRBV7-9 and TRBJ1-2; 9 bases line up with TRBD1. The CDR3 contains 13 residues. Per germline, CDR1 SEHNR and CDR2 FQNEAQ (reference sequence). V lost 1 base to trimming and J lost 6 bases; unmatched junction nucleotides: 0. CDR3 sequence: CASSLGTGDGYTF. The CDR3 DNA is TGTGCCAGCAGCTTAGGGACAGGGGATGGCTACACCTTC.

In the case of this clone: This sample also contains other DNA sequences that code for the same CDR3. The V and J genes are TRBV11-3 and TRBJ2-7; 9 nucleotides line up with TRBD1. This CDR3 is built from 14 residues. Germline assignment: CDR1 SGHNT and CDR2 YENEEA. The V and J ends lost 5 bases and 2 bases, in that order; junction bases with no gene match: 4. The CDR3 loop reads CASSLGQGPYEQYF. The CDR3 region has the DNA TGTGCCAGCAGCCTGGGACAGGGACCCTACGAGCAGTACTTC.

Here the CDR3 reads CASSVTGNQPQHF. CDR3 coding DNA: TGTGCCAGCAGCGTGACAGGGAATCAGCCCCAGCATTTT. The V call is TRBV5-8, the J call TRBJ1-5; 7 nucleotides match TRBD1. V shed 4 bases, J shed 4 bases, and the junction held 2 bases outside the gene matches. From germline, CDR1 is SGHTS and CDR2 YDEGEE. This CDR3 has 13 amino acids.

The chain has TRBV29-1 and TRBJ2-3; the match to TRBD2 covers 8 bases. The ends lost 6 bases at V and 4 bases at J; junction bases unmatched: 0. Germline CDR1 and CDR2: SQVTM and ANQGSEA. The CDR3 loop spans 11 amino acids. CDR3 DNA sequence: TGCAGCGTCGGGGGGGCAGATACGCAGTATTTT. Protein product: CSVGGADTQYF.